This T cell receptor beta chain was documented in a study of cytotoxic CD8 clonotypes in ibrutinib-treated CLL. Whole-study results and caveats: Clonality showed a rise at ibrutinib response that reversed toward baseline at progression. The public clonotypes identified were infrequent and showed contraction or stability on treatment.

V lost 2 bases to trimming and J lost 7 bases, with 0 bases between them. This CDR3 contains 10 residues. Germline V lookup: CDR1 SGHAT, CDR2 FQNNGV. Target depth was 1 in 200,000 to 1 in 1 million T cells, about 10x per clonotype. Profiled with immunoSEQ multiplex PCR; TCRdb holds only in-frame clones, not every one. Here the sample spans 130,000 or so clones, around four fifths being singletons. Of note for this clone: Its antigen remains unknown.

The input for sequencing was PBMCs, taken after 24 months of ibrutinib treatment. This sequence joins TRBV11-2 and TRBJ2-1; no firm D call. The source of this sequence is a human donor with chronic lymphocytic leukemia. CDR3 in DNA: TGTGCCAGCAGCTTAAATGAGCAGTTCTTC. Its translation is CASSLNEQFF. Supplemented by reference TRBV11-2 and TRBJ2-1, the full variable domain reads EAGVAQSPRYKIIEKRQSVAFWCNPISGHATLYWYQQILGQGPKLLIQFQNNGVVDDSQLPKDRFSAERLKGVDSTLKIQPAKLEDSAVYLCASSLNEQFFGPGTRLTVL.